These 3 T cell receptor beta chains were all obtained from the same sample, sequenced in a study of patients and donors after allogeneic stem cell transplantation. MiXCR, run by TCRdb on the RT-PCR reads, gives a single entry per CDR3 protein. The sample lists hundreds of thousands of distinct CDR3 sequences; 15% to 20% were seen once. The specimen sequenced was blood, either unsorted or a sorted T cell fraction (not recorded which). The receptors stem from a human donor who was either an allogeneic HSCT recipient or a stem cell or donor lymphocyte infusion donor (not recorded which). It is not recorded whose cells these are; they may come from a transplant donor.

The CDR3 nucleotides are TGCGCCAGCAGCTGGGGTTTGGGACAGGGCTACACCTTC. Protein product: CASSWGLGQGYTF. The V call is TRBV5-1, the J call TRBJ1-2, with 7 bases lining up with TRBD1. V was clipped by 3 bases and J by 8 bases; unmatched bases: 7. Germline CDR1 reads SGHRS; CDR2 reads YFSETQ. This CDR3 has 13 residues. Full variable domain (outside the CDR3, taken from reference TRBV5-1 and TRBJ1-2): KAGVTQTPRYLIKTRGQQVTLSCSPISGHRSVSWYQQTPGQGLQFLFEYFSETQRNKGNFPGRFSGRQFSNSRSEMNVSTLELGDSALYLCASSWGLGQGYTFGSGTRLTVV.

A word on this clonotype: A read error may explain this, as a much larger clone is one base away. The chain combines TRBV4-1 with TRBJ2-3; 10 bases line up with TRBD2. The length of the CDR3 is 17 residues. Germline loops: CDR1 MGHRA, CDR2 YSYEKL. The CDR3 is CASTQAQLAGLTDTQYF. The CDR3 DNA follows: TGCGCCAGCACCCAAGCGCAACTAGCGGGATTGACAGATACGCAGTATTTT.

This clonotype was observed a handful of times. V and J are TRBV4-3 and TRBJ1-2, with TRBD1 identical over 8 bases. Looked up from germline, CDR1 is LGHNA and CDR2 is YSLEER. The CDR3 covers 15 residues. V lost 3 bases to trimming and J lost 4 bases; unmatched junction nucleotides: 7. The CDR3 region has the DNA TGCGCCAGCAGCCAGACTGGACAGGGCCGCTATGGCTACACCTTC. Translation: CASSQTGQGRYGYTF.